A single sample is the source of the 10 T cell receptor beta chains below, sequenced in a study of blood T cell repertoires in COVID-19. Profiling relied on immunoSEQ multiplex PCR, and the TCRdb table lists in-frame clones only, not all of them. The sample includes about 330,000 clones, 65% to 90% of them seen just once. Source material: peripheral blood. The receptors originated from a human donor in a cohort sampled during active COVID-19.

V gene TRBV27 combines with J gene TRBJ1-5; the match to TRBD1 covers 7 bases. This CDR3 region has 15 residues. The V gene end was trimmed by 4 bases and the J gene end by 5 bases; junction bases not matched to a gene: 8. Germline CDR1 MNHEY, CDR2 SMNVEV (reference sequence). In DNA form, the CDR3 reads TGTGCCAGCAGTTACCGCCCAGGGGGTGATCAGCCCCAGCATTTT. Protein: CASSYRPGGDQPQHF.

The CDR3 loop is CASSYRNEQFF. CDR3 in DNA: TGTGCCAGCAGTTATAGAAATGAGCAGTTCTTC. The J gene is TRBJ2-1, the V gene TRBV6-2 or TRBV6-3; D ambiguous. Germline-derived CDR1 and CDR2 are MNHEY and SVGEGT. CDR3 length: 11 amino acids. Deletions cut 3 bases from V and 7 bases from J, with 4 bases between.

CDR3 amino acids: CASGSPLDRVSTDTQYF. DNA for the CDR3: TGTGCTAGTGGTTCACCCCTGGACAGGGTTAGCACAGATACGCAGTATTTT. This rearrangement joins TRBV12-5 to TRBJ2-3; 8 bases map to TRBD1. V lost 4 bases to trimming and J lost 0 bases; unmatched junction nucleotides: 9. Germline CDR1 and CDR2: LGHNT and FRNRAP. The CDR3 is made up of 17 amino acids.

This clone was recorded only once. This CDR3 reads CASSPQKLAGEQYF. In nucleotides, the CDR3 is TGTGCCAGCTCACCCCAAAAACTAGCGGGGGAGCAGTACTTC. The gene calls are TRBV18 and TRBJ2-7; 10 nucleotides match TRBD2. The CDR3 length is 14 residues. CDR1 is KGHSH, CDR2 LQKENI, per germline. With V trimmed by 3 bases and J by 7 bases, 6 bases remained unmatched. The complete variable domain, with remaining parts taken from reference TRBV18 and TRBJ2-7, reads NAGVMQNPRHLVRRRGQEARLRCSPMKGHSHVYWYRQLPEEGLKFMVYLQKENIIDESGMPKERFSAEFPKEGPSILRIQQVVRGDSAAYFCASSPQKLAGEQYFGPGTRLTVT.

The J gene is TRBJ1-1, the V gene TRBV9; no clear D. Trimming pared 0 bases from V and 3 bases from J, leaving 12 bases between. The CDR3 sequence is 15 residues long. CDR1 is SGDLS, CDR2 YYNGEE, per germline. In nucleotides, the CDR3 is TGTGCCAGCAGCGTAGGGGGAACTAGGGACACTGAAGCTTTCTTT. Residues: CASSVGGTRDTEAFF. Full variable domain (missing parts from reference TRBV9 and TRBJ1-1): DSGVTQTPKHLITATGQRVTLRCSPRSGDLSVYWYQQSLDQGLQFLIQYYNGEERAKGNILERFSAQQFPDLHSELNLSSLELGDSALYFCASSVGGTRDTEAFFGQGTRLTVV.

The chain has TRBV18 and TRBJ2-2, with D possibly being TRBD1 (5 bases). Germline values: CDR1 KGHSH, CDR2 LQKENI. The CDR3 sequence is 16 residues long. Deletions cut 5 bases from V and 1 base from J, with 14 bases between. CDR3 in DNA: TGTGCCAGCTCAATTGGGGCGACAGTGAACACCGGGGAGCTGTTTTTT. Protein product: CASSIGATVNTGELFF.

The J gene is TRBJ2-4, the V gene TRBV18; 10 positions agree with TRBD2. Germline V gene sequence: CDR1 KGHSH, CDR2 LQKENI. After removal of 1 base from V and 9 bases from J, the junction contained 6 bases not matched to a gene. This CDR3 is 15 amino acids long. As DNA, the CDR3 is TGTGCCAGCTCACCACTAACCGGGACTAGCGTCATTCAGTACTTC. Translated: CASSPLTGTSVIQYF.

The gene calls are TRBV5-1 and TRBJ1-2, with D maybe TRBD1 (6 bases). This CDR3 has 13 residues. V shed 4 bases and J shed 8 bases, with 15 bases lying between them. Germline CDR1 reads SGHRS; CDR2 reads YFSETQ. The CDR3, as DNA: TGCGCCAGCAGCCGCCAGGGGTCGGAGGGCTACACCTTC. Its translation: CASSRQGSEGYTF.

The chain combines TRBV18 with TRBJ2-7, with TRBD1 matching over 7 bases. The germline V gene has CDR1 KGHSH and CDR2 LQKENI. J gave up 2 bases and V 3 bases, and 4 bases lay outside the gene matches. This CDR3 has 14 residues. CDR3 sequence reads: CASSPGTATYEQYF. The CDR3 DNA sequence: TGTGCCAGCTCACCTGGGACAGCTACCTACGAGCAGTACTTC.

The chain uses TRBV6-6 and TRBJ2-1, with 7 bases lining up with TRBD1. The CDR3 contains 14 residues. V shed 0 bases and J 7 bases; nucleotides not matched to a gene: 3. Germline CDR1 is MNHNY and CDR2 is SVGAGI (reference sequence). The CDR3 loop reads CASSYSPGQNEQFF. The CDR3 DNA reads as TGTGCCAGCAGTTACTCCCCGGGACAGAATGAGCAGTTCTTC.